This T cell receptor beta chain was recovered during a study of cytomegalovirus exposure and HLA in healthy donors. The germline V gene has CDR1 MNHNY and CDR2 SVGAGI (reference sequence). The ends were cut back, 2 bases at V and 2 bases at J, with 7 bases in the middle. This CDR3 is 13 amino acids long. This PCR relied on a set of 60 Vbeta primers and 13 Jbeta primers. Produced via immunoSEQ multiplex PCR; TCRdb's table is partial and in-frame only. The profile shows some 170,000 clones, 82% of them singletons. The sample consisted of PBMCs. The chain recombines TRBV6-6 with TRBJ2-7; the D is unclear. This receptor was obtained from a man aged 45-65 years in good health and CMV-seropositive. CDR3: CASSYATTYEQYF. CDR3 sequence (DNA): TGTGCCAGCAGTTACGCAACAACCTACGAGCAGTACTTC.